This T cell receptor beta chain was profiled in a study of blood T cells in healthy people across ages. Only a few counts were recorded for this clonotype. Its antigen is as yet unknown. Study-level points and caveats: Aged donors had fewer naive CD4+ cells and lower diversity than long-lived donors. The study found TCR beta diversity correlated strongly with naive T cell percentage.

The use of a sample-barcoded 5' primer and a J-beta primer mix characterized a second PCR of about 7 to 12 cycles. TCRdb fed the 5' RACE reads into MiXCR, producing one record per CDR3 protein. The table includes some 1.4 million distinct CDR3 sequences, around 39% detected once. Germline lookup yields CDR1 SGHVS and CDR2 FNYEAQ. The CDR3 spans 17 residues. Unmatched junction bases numbered 13, after V lost 4 bases and J lost 8 bases. The sequence was collected from a woman under 30 in good health. The sequenced material came from blood. The genes are TRBV7-6 and TRBJ2-1, with TRBD2 identical over 11 bases. The CDR3 here is CASSSWTSGPPNDEQFF. For the CDR3, the DNA is TGTGCCAGCAGCTCGTGGACTAGCGGGCCCCCCAACGATGAGCAGTTCTTC.